A single sample gave rise to the 16 T cell receptor beta chains below, sequenced in a study of cytomegalovirus exposure and HLA in healthy donors. The PCR ran on 60 Vbeta and 13 Jbeta primers. Here immunoSEQ multiplex PCR was the method, and the copy in TCRdb shows in-frame clones only, minus some. This repertoire shows around 140,000 clones, approximately 79% found once; its top ten account for approximately 1%. Material: PBMCs. These receptors were obtained from a male donor in good health and CMV-seronegative.

The chain recombines TRBV6-5 with TRBJ1-6, with D perhaps TRBD1 (5 bases). The CDR3 runs 14 residues. Germline CDR1 is MNHEY and CDR2 is SVGAGI. The germline V and J ends were trimmed by 7 bases and 9 bases, with 16 bases remaining between them. This CDR3 is CASNRGGQFSPLHF. DNA for the CDR3: TGTGCCAGCAACCGCGGGGGTCAGTTTTCACCCCTCCACTTT.

V usage is TRBV19 and J usage is TRBJ1-6, with a possible D match to TRBD1 (6 bases). This CDR3 spans 16 amino acids. Trimming removed 4 bases from V and 7 bases from J, with 17 bases in between. CDR1 is LNHDA and CDR2 is SQIVND in the germline V gene (reference sequence). The CDR3 DNA sequence: TGTGCCAGTAGTAGGACTGGGGGCTCGTTAAATTCACCCCTCCACTTT. Protein: CASSRTGGSLNSPLHF.

The chain combines TRBV19 with TRBJ2-7; TRBD1 might be the D (6 bases). The CDR3 length is 13 residues. Germline lookup yields CDR1 LNHDA and CDR2 SQIVND (reference sequence). The V and J ends lost 6 bases and 3 bases respectively, with 12 bases between them. This CDR3 is CASSPGHLYEQYF. The CDR3 DNA follows: TGTGCCAGTAGCCCGGGACACCTCTACGAGCAGTACTTC.

Only a few counts were recorded for this clone. The V gene is TRBV6-6, the J gene TRBJ1-6, with D possibly matching TRBD1 (5 bases). Germline-derived CDR1 and CDR2 are MNHNY and SVGAGI (reference sequence). V was clipped by 3 bases and J by 4 bases, with 7 bases between them. The CDR3 runs 14 residues. CDR3 DNA sequence: TGTGCCAGCAGTTATGGGGGGTATAATTCACCCCTCCACTTT. It encodes CASSYGGYNSPLHF.

The J gene is TRBJ2-2, the V gene TRBV29-1; D is possibly TRBD2 (6 bases). The CDR3 has 13 amino acids. With 4 bases removed from V and 4 bases from J, the gap between germline ends came to 10 bases. CDR1 is SQVTM, CDR2 ANQGSEA, per germline. CDR3 DNA: TGCAGCGTTGCACTAGCAGGCACCGGGGAGCTGTTTTTT. Protein product: CSVALAGTGELFF.

About this clone itself: At one end the junction does not follow the germline gene, possibly because of a read error. CDR3 region: CALKRGEVEALF. The CDR3 DNA reads TGTGCCCTCAAACGAGGAGAAGTAGAAGCTCTCTTT. V usage is TRBV30 and J usage is TRBJ1-1; no reliable D call. From germline, CDR1 is GTSNPN and CDR2 SVGIG (reference sequence). The CDR3 contains 12 residues.

V is TRBV9 and J is TRBJ1-4; 8 bases are shared with TRBD1. The CDR3 has 15 amino acids. The V gene's germline CDR1 is SGDLS and CDR2 YYNGEE. The V and J ends lost 0 bases and 5 bases, in that order; junction bases with no gene match: 3. The CDR3 sequence is CASSVEGQENEKLFF. CDR3 coding DNA: TGTGCCAGCAGCGTAGAGGGACAGGAGAATGAAAAACTGTTTTTT.

J is TRBJ2-7 and V is TRBV6-5; 11 bases map to TRBD2. Trimming cost V 6 bases and J 1 base; bases outside gene matches: 5. This CDR3 contains 15 residues. CDR1 is MNHEY and CDR2 is SVGAGI in the germline V gene. CDR3 sequence reads: CASSPGTSGSYEQYF. DNA of the CDR3: TGTGCCAGCAGCCCCGGGACTAGCGGTTCCTACGAGCAGTACTTC.

This clone has just a few counts. V gene TRBV6-5 combines with J gene TRBJ1-5; possible D gene TRBD1, 6 bases. The V gene lost 0 bases and the J gene lost 6 bases, with 12 bases spanning the gap. This CDR3 has 15 residues. CDR1 and CDR2 (germline): MNHEY, SVGAGI. CDR3 bases: TGTGCCAGCAGTTACTCGGGGGGGCTGGGTCAGCCCCAGCATTTT. Translation: CASSYSGGLGQPQHF.

This clone has more than one count but fewer than ten. The chain couples TRBV9 to TRBJ2-3, with TRBD2 identical over 8 bases. This CDR3 is built from 15 residues. V shed 3 bases, J shed 3 bases, and the junction held 6 bases outside the gene matches. The germline CDR1 and CDR2 sequences are SGDLS and YYNGEE. Written as DNA, the CDR3 is TGTGCCAGCAGCGGACGGGGGGGCGGGACAGATACGCAGTATTTT. It yields the protein CASSGRGGGTDTQYF.

J is TRBJ2-3 and V is TRBV6-4; no reliable D call. The CDR3 sequence is 15 residues long. V lost 2 bases to trimming and J lost 0 bases, with 9 bases between them. Germline lookup yields CDR1 MRHNA and CDR2 SNTAGT. The CDR3 protein is CASSDNPQSTDTQYF. CDR3 in DNA: TGTGCCAGCAGTGACAATCCACAGAGCACAGATACGCAGTATTTT.

V usage is TRBV9 and J usage is TRBJ2-7, with D unclear. Germline loops: CDR1 SGDLS, CDR2 YYNGEE. Trimming left V 1 base short and J 4 bases short, with 12 bases between. This CDR3 is 14 amino acids long. For the CDR3, the DNA is TGTGCCAGCAGCGTATCAAACACCCCTTACGAGCAGTACTTC. It is translated as CASSVSNTPYEQYF.

The chain joins TRBV7-2 to TRBJ1-2; 8 positions agree with TRBD1. CDR1 and CDR2 (germline): SGHTA, FQGNSA. Trimming removed 0 bases from V and 6 bases from J; junction bases left unmatched: 3. This CDR3 is 14 amino acids long. The CDR3 coding sequence is TGTGCCAGCAGCTTAGCGGGGACAGGAAATGGCTACACCTTC. Its translation is CASSLAGTGNGYTF.

V is TRBV5-5 and J is TRBJ2-1; D possibly corresponds to TRBD1 (6 bases). The CDR3 runs to 15 residues. Per germline, CDR1 SGHKS and CDR2 YYEKEE (reference sequence). Deletions cut 1 base from V and 0 bases from J, with 8 bases between. CDR3 residues: CASSLTGNSYNEQFF. CDR3 DNA sequence: TGTGCCAGCAGCTTGACAGGGAACTCCTACAATGAGCAGTTCTTC.

The V call is TRBV4-1, the J call TRBJ2-5; 12 positions match TRBD2. CDR3 length equals 19 residues. After removal of 0 bases from V and 1 base from J, the junction contained 9 bases not matched to a gene. Germline CDR1 reads MGHRA; CDR2 reads YSYEKL. Here the CDR3 DNA reads TGCGCCAGCAGCCAAGAGGGCCCTAGCGGGGGGGTTGGCCAAGAGACCCAGTACTTC. Translated: CASSQEGPSGGVGQETQYF.

J is TRBJ1-6 and V is TRBV7-9, with D uncertain. V lost 2 bases and J 10 bases, leaving 12 bases between the germline ends. The CDR3 sequence is 14 residues long. Germline lookup yields CDR1 SEHNR and CDR2 FQNEAQ (reference sequence). CDR3 nucleotide sequence: TGTGCCAGCAGCTTAATAGGCTCGAGGTCACCCCTCCACTTT. Amino acid sequence: CASSLIGSRSPLHF.